This TCR beta chain appears in the sequencing data of a study of cytomegalovirus exposure and HLA in healthy donors. V lost 1 base and J 1 base, leaving 11 bases between the germline ends. Germline V lookup: CDR1 SGHKS, CDR2 YYEKEE (reference sequence). The CDR3 has 15 residues. Primers for the PCR totalled 60 Vbeta and 13 Jbeta. Sequencing used immunoSEQ multiplex PCR; TCRdb keeps in-frame clones, though not all of them. The table lists about 160,000 clones, roughly 80% of them singletons, with nearly 8.5% in the top ten. The rearrangement uses TRBV5-5 and TRBJ1-1; D ambiguous. Material: PBMCs. The sequence was collected from a male donor in good health and CMV-seropositive. The CDR3 coding sequence is TGTGCCAGCAGCTTGATGAGACAACGGAACACTGAAGCTTTCTTT. This codes for CASSLMRQRNTEAFF.